The 14 T cell receptor beta chains given below trace back to one sample, sequenced in a study of blood T cell repertoires in COVID-19. Assay: immunoSEQ multiplex PCR; the TCRdb copy retains only in-frame clones and omits some. Of 50,000 or so clones listed, 80% to 85% are singletons. Material for sequencing was peripheral blood. The source of these receptors is a man aged 45-60 years with acute or convalescent COVID-19.

This clone was seen once. The genes are TRBV9 and TRBJ1-5; D call uncertain. The germline CDR1 and CDR2 sequences are SGDLS and YYNGEE. V lost 0 bases, J lost 0 bases, and 13 bases lay in between. CDR3 length equals 17 residues. DNA of the CDR3: TGTGCCAGCAGCGTAGAAGACGGTAGCCTTAGCAATCAGCCCCAGCATTTT. Protein sequence: CASSVEDGSLSNQPQHF.

This clone was found a few times. The CDR3 sequence is CSVEQGAPYEQYF. The DNA for the CDR3 is TGCAGCGTAGAACAGGGGGCTCCCTACGAGCAGTACTTC. The V call is TRBV29-1, the J call TRBJ2-7; 9 positions match TRBD1. CDR1 SQVTM and CDR2 ANQGSEA come from the germline V gene. Trimming cost V 6 bases and J 2 bases; bases outside gene matches: 5. This CDR3 has 13 amino acids.

This clone appeared a single time. The V gene is TRBV6-1, the J gene TRBJ1-1; TRBD1 aligns across 9 bases. The germline gives CDR1 MNHNS, CDR2 SASEGT. The CDR3 runs to 16 residues. After removal of 4 bases from V and 6 bases from J, the junction contained 12 bases not matched to a gene. CDR3 sequence (DNA): TGTGCCAGCAGTGTAATCGGGACAGGGATGGCGGCTGAAGCTTTCTTT. Residues: CASSVIGTGMAAEAFF.

In its sample, this clone was seen a few times. The chain links TRBV24-1 to TRBJ1-2, with D possibly TRBD1 on 6 matching bases. CDR3 length equals 17 residues. The V gene lost 4 bases and the J gene lost 4 bases, with 21 bases spanning the gap. The germline gives CDR1 KGHDR, CDR2 SFDVKD. CDR3 sequence (DNA): TGTGCCACCAGTGACCCCCTGATGGACAGAAAACCCTATGGCTACACCTTC. Translation gives CATSDPLMDRKPYGYTF.

The chain uses TRBV6-9 and TRBJ2-7, with 7 nucleotides matching TRBD1. The CDR3 has 14 residues. Germline V gene lookup returns CDR1 MNHGY and CDR2 SVAAGI. J lost 7 bases, V lost 2 bases, and 8 bases had no gene match. The CDR3 DNA reads as TGTGCCAGCAGTTATGACAGGGTATGTGGGGAGCAGTACTTC. It encodes CASSYDRVCGEQYF.

This chain connects TRBV5-1 to TRBJ2-1; D is perhaps TRBD2 (5 bases). With 1 base removed from V and 3 bases from J, the gap between germline ends came to 5 bases. This CDR3 has 13 residues. From germline, CDR1 is SGHRS and CDR2 YFSETQ. The DNA for the CDR3 is TGCGCCAGCAGCTTGCGGGACTACAATGAGCAGTTCTTC. It yields the protein CASSLRDYNEQFF. The full variable domain, completed using reference TRBV5-1 and TRBJ2-1, is KAGVTQTPRYLIKTRGQQVTLSCSPISGHRSVSWYQQTPGQGLQFLFEYFSETQRNKGNFPGRFSGRQFSNSRSEMNVSTLELGDSALYLCASSLRDYNEQFFGPGTRLTVL.

This clone showed up just once. The chain combines TRBV11-1 with TRBJ1-1; TRBD1 agrees at 8 bases. The CDR3 covers 14 residues. Germline values: CDR1 SGHAT, CDR2 FQDESV (reference sequence). J lost 3 bases, V lost 5 bases, and 5 bases had no gene match. DNA for the CDR3: TGTGCCAGCAGCAAACAGGGGGGGTACACTGAAGCTTTCTTT. Amino acids: CASSKQGGYTEAFF.

V usage is TRBV7-6 and J usage is TRBJ1-6; D unclear. The CDR3 has 13 residues. Germline values: CDR1 SGHVS, CDR2 FNYEAQ. V was cut by 11 bases and J by 0 bases, with 8 bases left in between. The CDR3 loop is CAGRRSYNSPLHF. The CDR3 nucleotides read TGTGCCGGCCGCCGCTCCTATAATTCACCCCTCCACTTT.

This clone was recorded only once. The chain carries TRBV28 and TRBJ1-1; no firm D call. Looked up from germline, CDR1 is MDHEN and CDR2 is SYDVKM. Between the trimmed V and J ends, which lost 7 bases and 1 base, there was a span of 4 bases. The CDR3 spans 11 residues. CDR3 sequence: CASNGNTEAFF. As DNA, the CDR3 is TGTGCCAGCAACGGGAACACTGAAGCTTTCTTT.

J is TRBJ2-2 and V is TRBV6-5, with TRBD1 matching over 8 bases. This CDR3 comprises 15 residues. Germline CDR1 MNHEY, CDR2 SVGAGI. V lost 2 bases and J lost 7; bases outside the gene matches: 6. Here the CDR3 reads CASSYPQGAGGELFF. The CDR3 DNA sequence: TGTGCCAGCAGTTACCCGCAGGGGGCGGGCGGGGAGCTGTTTTTT.

J is TRBJ1-1 and V is TRBV7-9; TRBD1 agrees at 7 bases. J was trimmed by 1 base and V by 2 bases; bases with no gene match: 13. The V gene's germline CDR1 is SEHNR and CDR2 FQNEAQ (reference sequence). The CDR3 totals 18 residues. The CDR3 DNA sequence: TGTGCCAGCAGCTTAAGGCAATCCTGGGACAGACCGAACACTGAAGCTTTCTTT. It specifies CASSLRQSWDRPNTEAFF.

The chain links TRBV7-9 to TRBJ2-3, with 8 bases that match TRBD2. V dropped 4 bases and J dropped 3; count of bases not matched to a gene: 9. The CDR3 has 16 amino acids. Germline lookup yields CDR1 SEHNR and CDR2 FQNEAQ (reference sequence). CDR3 sequence (DNA): TGTGCCAGCAGCTCGACCGGGACTAGTCTAACAGATACGCAGTATTTT. Its protein product is CASSSTGTSLTDTQYF.

V usage is TRBV9 and J usage is TRBJ2-1; TRBD2 matches 8 bases. Looked up from germline, CDR1 is SGDLS and CDR2 is YYNGEE. This CDR3 spans 15 amino acids. V was clipped by 0 bases and J by 8 bases; unmatched bases: 7. The CDR3 DNA reads as TGTGCCAGCAGCGTAGCGGGAGGGAATTTGGATGAGCAGTTCTTC. It encodes CASSVAGGNLDEQFF.

The V call is TRBV3-1 (or the pseudogene TRBV3-2), the J call TRBJ2-1; 9 bases align to TRBD2. Germline trimming cut 2 bases from V and 10 bases from J; bases unmatched to any gene: 6. CDR3 size: 14 residues. CDR1 and CDR2 from the germline V gene are LGHDT and YNNKEL (reference sequence). CDR3 protein: CASSQSSGGLEQFF. The CDR3 bases are TGTGCCAGCAGCCAATCGAGCGGGGGGTTGGAGCAGTTCTTC.